The clone carrying this TCR beta chain was seen only a few times. This sample was taken from a study of CD8 T cells in ankylosing spondylitis. TCRdb reprocessed the 5' RACE reads via MiXCR and lists one record per CDR3 protein. The table shows 250,000 or so distinct CDR3 sequences, with 9.5% to 12% occurring only once. CDR1 and CDR2 from the germline V gene are LGHDT and YNNKEL (reference sequence). Trimming left V 4 bases short and J 3 bases short, with 20 bases between. The length of the CDR3 is 17 residues. The chain links TRBV3-1 to TRBJ2-3, with a possible D match to TRBD2 (7 bases). The sequence came from a male donor with ankylosing spondylitis or in good health (not recorded which). Input material: blood, either unsorted or a sorted T cell fraction (not recorded which). CDR3 bases: TGTGCCAGCAGCCCCTCACGAGGGGGAGGGGCGACAGATACGCAGTATTTT. Protein product: CASSPSRGGGATDTQYF.